The rows below give T cell receptor beta chains drawn from one sample of a study of regulatory T cells in long-lasting Graves disease. TCRdb recomputed calls from the multiplex PCR reads with MiXCR, one row per CDR3 protein. The sample carries approximately 360,000 distinct CDR3 sequences, approximately 25% recorded once. This specimen was peripheral blood mononuclear cells (PBMCs), taken when the disease was refractory, from a patient treated with antithyroid drugs. The receptors stem from a woman between 40 and 50 years old with Graves disease. CDR3s include the opening cysteine and the closing phenylalanine or tryptophan. The order of the fields is D gene, J gene, clone size, V gene, CDR3 DNA, CDR3 protein. D genes are given only for firm matches. The listing skips clone size in some rows; elsewhere it reads once, few, many or a size class.

>TRBD1|TRBJ2-2|.|TRBV11-1
TGTGCCAGCAGCTTAAGCGGGCAGGGGGCTAACACCGGGGAGCTGTTTTTT
CASSLSGQGANTGELFF
>.|TRBJ2-7|many|TRBV28
TGTGCCAGCAGACAGACAGCCAAGGGCTCCTACGAGCAGTACTTC
CASRQTAKGSYEQYF
>.|TRBJ2-3|.|TRBV28
TGTGCCAGCAGTTTATGGACGGATCCAGATACGCAGTATTTT
CASSLWTDPDTQYF
>.|TRBJ1-2|few|TRBV5-5
TGTGCCAGCAGCTTGGTGAGCAGGAACCTCTATGGCTACACCTTC
CASSLVSRNLYGYTF
>.|TRBJ1-1|few|TRBV10-3
TGTGCCACCACGCACGGGGTAAGGACTGAAGCTTTCTTT
CATTHGVRTEAFF
>.|TRBJ1-5|many|TRBV28
TGTGCCAGCAGTCCCCCCCAGCAGCCCCAGCATTTT
CASSPPQQPQHF
>.|TRBJ1-1|many|TRBV11-1
TGTGCCAGCAGCCTCACCCGGGTCACTGAAGCTTTCTTT
CASSLTRVTEAFF
>.|TRBJ2-2|.|TRBV20-1
TGCAGTGCTAAGCAGGGGTCCGGCACCGGGGAGCTGTTTTTT
CSAKQGSGTGELFF
>TRBD1|TRBJ2-7|few|TRBV6-1
TGTGCCAGCAGTCCCCGCAGGGGGACCTACGAGCAGTACTTC
CASSPRRGTYEQYF
>.|TRBJ2-7|few|TRBV10-2
TGCGCCAGCAGTGTGGCTAGAATCTCCTACGAGCAGTACTTC
CASSVARISYEQYF
>.|TRBJ2-7|many|TRBV2
TGTGCCAGCAGTGATTATTCAGGCTACGAGCAGTACTTC
CASSDYSGYEQYF
>TRBD2|TRBJ2-3|.|TRBV5-1
TGCGCCAGCAGACCGGGACTAGCGGGACCCACAGATACGCAGTATTTT
CASRPGLAGPTDTQYF
>TRBD2|TRBJ2-5|many|TRBV28
TGTGCCAGCAGTTCAGCGGGAGGGACCAAAAGGAAAGAGACCCAGTACTTC
CASSSAGGTKRKETQYF
>TRBD1|TRBJ1-5|.|TRBV20-1
TGCAGTGTTAGGGACAGGAAGGGCAATCAGCCCCAGCATTTT
CSVRDRKGNQPQHF
>.|TRBJ1-1|.|TRBV18
TGTGCCAGCTCAACGTCAGAGAACACTGAAGCTTTCTTT
CASSTSENTEAFF
>.|TRBJ2-7|few|TRBV6-5
TGTGCCAGCAGTTACAACGGTGGGGGGATTTACGAGCAGTACTTC
CASSYNGGGIYEQYF